This TCR beta chain was retrieved from a study of cytomegalovirus exposure and HLA in healthy donors. Study details: A later analysis reported the approximately 120 validation repertoires used the same platform as the approximately 670 first-cohort repertoires. Study results and limitations: There were some public TCRs occurring in many donors, but most TCR sequences were rare. The study listed under 200 cytomegalovirus-associated TCR beta chains.

Turning to this clone: Its target is not known.

Sequenced by immunoSEQ multiplex PCR; TCRdb stores in-frame clones only, minus some. This repertoire shows some 200,000 clones, more than 65% found once; its top ten account for roughly an eighth. Germline CDR1 and CDR2: SGDLS and YYNGEE. This CDR3 region has 14 residues. V was clipped by 2 bases and J by 4 bases; unmatched bases: 2. This clonotype was obtained from a woman aged 25 to 39 in good health and CMV-seropositive. Sequencing input: PBMCs. The chain has TRBV9 and TRBJ2-5; 10 bases map to TRBD1. The CDR3 nucleotides read TGTGCCAGCAGCGTTGACAGGGGGCTAGAGACCCAGTACTTC. Its translation: CASSVDRGLETQYF. Using reference TRBV9 and TRBJ2-5 for the parts outside the CDR3, the full variable domain is DSGVTQTPKHLITATGQRVTLRCSPRSGDLSVYWYQQSLDQGLQFLIQYYNGEERAKGNILERFSAQQFPDLHSELNLSSLELGDSALYFCASSVDRGLETQYFGPGTRLLVL.